This TCR beta chain was sequenced for a study of post-analysis software for immune sequencing data (dated by TCRdb to the mid-2010s). Background on the whole study: The recorded disease courses included relapsing-remitting, secondary progressive and progressive-relapsing multiple sclerosis, and some patients had no subtype annotation. A subset of samples was prepared in parallel using single-end sample barcoding, then pooled and co-amplified after Illumina adapter ligation. The patient repertoires were compared against more than 10 previously published healthy control repertoires obtained from donors aged about 6 to 28 years.

This clonotype was counted a few times. This clone's antigen is unknown. Base qualities are not provided; no much larger clone lies one nucleotide away. Paper-wide results and their limitations: The multiple sclerosis patient group was slightly younger than the control group. When samples were clustered directly using the F measure, samples prepared in the same batch co-clustered strongly, which prompted a batch-effect correction. Multiple sclerosis patients had significantly lower normalized Chao1 diversity than controls, a result that suggests substantial peripheral T-cell clonal expansion. Several TRBV segments, including TRBV5-6, TRBV5-1 and TRBV20-1, were significantly more frequent in patients than controls.

The protocol used for the library was PCR. Sequencing used an Illumina HiSeq 2500. Unique molecular identifiers were incorporated into TCR beta cDNA libraries to reduce PCR and sequencing biases. Approximately 500,000 cDNA molecules were obtained for every 1 to 10 million input T cells, so each molecule roughly corresponded to one T cell. Patient libraries were prepared and sequenced with the same protocol used for the earlier healthy control dataset. Within a given batch, samples were prepared together, multiplexed and sequenced on the same HiSeq lane. The published analysis was carried out like this. Raw barcoded reads were processed with MIGEC, discarding single-read molecular identifier groups before consensus assembly and CDR3 extraction. VDJtools was used for post-analysis of the clonotype tables, with diversity normalized by down-sampling every dataset to the smallest sample size. Repertoire overlap clustering matched CDR3 amino acid but not nucleotide sequences to correct batch-related cross-sample contamination. TCRdb took the public reads, trimmed them with fastp at Q25, ran MiXCR for clone calling and kept in-frame beta chains. One record per CDR3 amino acid sequence lists the most common genes and DNA. None of the V and J calls come from the authors' own analysis; TCRdb made them. The sample records about 540,000 distinct CDR3 sequences, 30% to 40% of which are singletons. The top ten clones comprise about 5.6% of the sample.

Cut back by 0 bases and 12 bases, the V and J ends lie 7 bases apart. Counted from cysteine to phenylalanine, this CDR3 has 12 amino acids. CDR3 DNA is the only sequence kept; it has 36 bases, read in frame from the first base. The germline V gene yields SGHRS for CDR1 and YFSETQ for CDR2. To demonstrate the VDJtools post-analysis software, the study profiled TCR beta repertoires from the peripheral blood of 13 young patients with multiple sclerosis. The patients with multiple sclerosis were children and adolescents between roughly 6 and 17 years of age. This chain joins TRBV5-1 to TRBJ1-6; the D gene assignment is ambiguous. The sequencing input was blood. This TCR was sampled from a girl younger than 18 with multiple sclerosis. The DNA is as follows: TGCGCCAGCAGCTTGGAAGGAGGACCCCTCCACTTT. This encodes CASSLEGGPLHF.